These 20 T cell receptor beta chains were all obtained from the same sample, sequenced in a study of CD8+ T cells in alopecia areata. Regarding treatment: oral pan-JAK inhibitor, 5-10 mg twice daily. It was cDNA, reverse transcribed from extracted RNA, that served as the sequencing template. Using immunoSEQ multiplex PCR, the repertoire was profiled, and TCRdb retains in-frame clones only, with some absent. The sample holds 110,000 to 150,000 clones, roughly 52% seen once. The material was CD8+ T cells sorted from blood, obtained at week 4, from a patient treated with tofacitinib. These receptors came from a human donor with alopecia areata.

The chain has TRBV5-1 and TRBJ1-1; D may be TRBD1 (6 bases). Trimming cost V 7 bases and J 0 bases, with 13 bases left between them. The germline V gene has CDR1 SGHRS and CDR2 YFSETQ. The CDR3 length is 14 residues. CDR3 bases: TGCGCCAGCCAACCCACAGGGTTGAACACTGAAGCTTTCTTT. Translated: CASQPTGLNTEAFF. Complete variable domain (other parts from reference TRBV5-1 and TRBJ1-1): KAGVTQTPRYLIKTRGQQVTLSCSPISGHRSVSWYQQTPGQGLQFLFEYFSETQRNKGNFPGRFSGRQFSNSRSEMNVSTLELGDSALYLCASQPTGLNTEAFFGQGTRLTVV.

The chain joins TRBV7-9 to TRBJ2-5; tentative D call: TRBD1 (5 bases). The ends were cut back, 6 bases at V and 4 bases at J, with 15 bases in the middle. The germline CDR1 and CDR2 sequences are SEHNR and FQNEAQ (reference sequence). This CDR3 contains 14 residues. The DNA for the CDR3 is TGTGCCAGCAGGGGGCCCCCAGGCCGAGAGACCCAGTACTTC. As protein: CASRGPPGRETQYF.

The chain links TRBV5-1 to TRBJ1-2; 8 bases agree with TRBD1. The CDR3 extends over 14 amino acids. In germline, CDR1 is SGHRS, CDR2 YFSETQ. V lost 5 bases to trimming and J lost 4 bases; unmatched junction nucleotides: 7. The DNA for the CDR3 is TGCGCCAGCAGTACCGGGACAGGAGTCTATGGCTACACCTTC. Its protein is CASSTGTGVYGYTF.

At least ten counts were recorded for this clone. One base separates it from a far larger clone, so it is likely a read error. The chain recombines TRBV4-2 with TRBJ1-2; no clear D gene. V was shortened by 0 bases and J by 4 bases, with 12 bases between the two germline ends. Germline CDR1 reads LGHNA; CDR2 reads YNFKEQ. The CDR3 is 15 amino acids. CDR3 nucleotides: TGTGCCAGCAGCCAAGATAGGGCCAGCGGCTATGGCTACACCTTC. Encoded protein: CASSQDRASGYGYTF.

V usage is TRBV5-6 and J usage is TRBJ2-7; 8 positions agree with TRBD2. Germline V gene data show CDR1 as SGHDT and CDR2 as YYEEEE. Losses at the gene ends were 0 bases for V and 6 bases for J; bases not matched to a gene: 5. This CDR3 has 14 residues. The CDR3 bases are TGTGCCAGCAGCTTGGCAACTAGCGGAGGCGAGCAGTACTTC. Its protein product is CASSLATSGGEQYF.

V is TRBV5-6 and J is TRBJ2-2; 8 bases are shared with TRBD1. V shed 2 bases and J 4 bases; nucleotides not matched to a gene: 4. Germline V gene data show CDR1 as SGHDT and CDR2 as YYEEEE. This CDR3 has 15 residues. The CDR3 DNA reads TGTGCCAGCAGCTTATTACAGGGGGGCACCGGGGAGCTGTTTTTT. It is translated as CASSLLQGGTGELFF. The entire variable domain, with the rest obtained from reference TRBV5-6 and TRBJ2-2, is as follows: DAGVTQSPTHLIKTRGQQVTLRCSPKSGHDTVSWYQQALGQGPQFIFQYYEEEERQRGNFPDRFSGHQFPNYSSELNVNALLLGDSALYLCASSLLQGGTGELFFGEGSRLTVL.

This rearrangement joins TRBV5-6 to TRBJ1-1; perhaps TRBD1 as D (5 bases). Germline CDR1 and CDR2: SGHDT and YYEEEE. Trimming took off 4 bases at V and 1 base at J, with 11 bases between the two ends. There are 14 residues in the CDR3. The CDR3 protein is CASSGTYPNTEAFF. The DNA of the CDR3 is TGTGCCAGCAGCGGGACCTACCCGAACACTGAAGCTTTCTTT.

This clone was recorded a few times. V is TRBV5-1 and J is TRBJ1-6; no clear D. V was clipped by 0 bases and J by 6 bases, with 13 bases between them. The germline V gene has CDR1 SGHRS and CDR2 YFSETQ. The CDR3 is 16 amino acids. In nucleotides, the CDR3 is TGCGCCAGCAGCTTGGCCGCAGGATCGGGTAATTCACCCCTCCACTTT. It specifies CASSLAAGSGNSPLHF.

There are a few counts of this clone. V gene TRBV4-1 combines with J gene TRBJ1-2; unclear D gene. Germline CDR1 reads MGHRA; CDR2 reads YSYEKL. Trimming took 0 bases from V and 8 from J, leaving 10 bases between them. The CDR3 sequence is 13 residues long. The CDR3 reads CASSQDQRHGYTF. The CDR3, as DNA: TGCGCCAGCAGCCAAGATCAGAGGCACGGCTACACCTTC.

The DNA of the CDR3 is TGCGCCAGCAGCCAAGTAGCGGATGAGCAGTTCTTC. Translated: CASSQVADEQFF. The J gene is TRBJ2-1, the V gene TRBV4-1, with TRBD2 as a possible D gene (6 bases). Deletions cut 1 base from V and 8 bases from J, with 6 bases between. Germline lookup yields CDR1 MGHRA and CDR2 YSYEKL. The CDR3 is 12 residues long.

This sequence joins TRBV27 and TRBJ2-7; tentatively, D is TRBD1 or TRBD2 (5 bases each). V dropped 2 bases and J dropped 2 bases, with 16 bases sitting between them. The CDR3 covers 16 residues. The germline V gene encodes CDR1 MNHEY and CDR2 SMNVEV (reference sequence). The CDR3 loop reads CASSLLGDPLTYEQYF. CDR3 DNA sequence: TGTGCCAGCAGTTTACTAGGGGACCCACTAACCTACGAGCAGTACTTC.

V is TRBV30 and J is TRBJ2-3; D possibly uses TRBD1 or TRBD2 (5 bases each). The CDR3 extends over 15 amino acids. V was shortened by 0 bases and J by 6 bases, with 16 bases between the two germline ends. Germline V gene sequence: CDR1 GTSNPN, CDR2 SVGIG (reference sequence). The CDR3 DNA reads TGTGCCTGGAGTGTGTCCCCGGGGACGTTGGATACGCAGTATTTT. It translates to CAWSVSPGTLDTQYF.

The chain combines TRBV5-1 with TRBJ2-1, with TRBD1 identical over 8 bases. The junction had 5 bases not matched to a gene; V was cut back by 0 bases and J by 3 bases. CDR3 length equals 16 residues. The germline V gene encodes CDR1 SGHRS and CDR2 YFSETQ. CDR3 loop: CASSLEAGGYYNEQFF. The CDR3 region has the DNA TGCGCCAGCAGCTTGGAGGCAGGGGGCTACTACAATGAGCAGTTCTTC.

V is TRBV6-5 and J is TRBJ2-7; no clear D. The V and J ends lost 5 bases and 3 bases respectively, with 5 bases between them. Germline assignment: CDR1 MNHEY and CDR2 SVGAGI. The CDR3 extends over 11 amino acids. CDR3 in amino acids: CASSTGYEQYF. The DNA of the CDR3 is TGTGCCAGCAGTACGGGCTACGAGCAGTACTTC.

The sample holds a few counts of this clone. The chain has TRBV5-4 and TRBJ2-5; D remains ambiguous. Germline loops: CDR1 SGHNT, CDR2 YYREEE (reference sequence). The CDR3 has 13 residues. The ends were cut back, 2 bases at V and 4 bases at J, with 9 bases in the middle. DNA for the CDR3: TGTGCCAGCAGCTTTCGGATGGGAGAGACCCAGTACTTC. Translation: CASSFRMGETQYF.

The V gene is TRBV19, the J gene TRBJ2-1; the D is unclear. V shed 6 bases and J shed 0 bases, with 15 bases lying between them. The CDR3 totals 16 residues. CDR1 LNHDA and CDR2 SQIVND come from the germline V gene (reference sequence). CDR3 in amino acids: CASRNARVSSYNEQFF. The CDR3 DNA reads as TGTGCCAGTAGAAACGCGCGCGTTAGCTCCTACAATGAGCAGTTCTTC.

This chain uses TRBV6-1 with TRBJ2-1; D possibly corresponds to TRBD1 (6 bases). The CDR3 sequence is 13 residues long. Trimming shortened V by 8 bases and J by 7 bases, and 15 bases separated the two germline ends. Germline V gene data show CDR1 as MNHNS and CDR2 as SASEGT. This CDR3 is CASLNMGANEQFF. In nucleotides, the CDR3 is TGTGCCAGCCTGAATATGGGGGCGAATGAGCAGTTCTTC.

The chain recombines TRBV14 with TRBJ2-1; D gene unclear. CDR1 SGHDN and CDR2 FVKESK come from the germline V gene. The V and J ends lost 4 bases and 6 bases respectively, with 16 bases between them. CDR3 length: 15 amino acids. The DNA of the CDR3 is TGTGCCAGCAGCCTGCTAGGTCCTCTCGGCAATGAGCAGTTCTTC. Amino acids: CASSLLGPLGNEQFF.

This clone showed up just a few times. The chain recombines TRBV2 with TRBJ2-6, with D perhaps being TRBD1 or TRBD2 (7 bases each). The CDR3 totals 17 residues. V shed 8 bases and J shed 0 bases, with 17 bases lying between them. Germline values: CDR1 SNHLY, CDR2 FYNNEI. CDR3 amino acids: CASLRAGQISGANVLTF. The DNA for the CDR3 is TGTGCCAGCCTCAGAGCGGGACAGATCTCTGGGGCCAACGTCCTGACTTTC.

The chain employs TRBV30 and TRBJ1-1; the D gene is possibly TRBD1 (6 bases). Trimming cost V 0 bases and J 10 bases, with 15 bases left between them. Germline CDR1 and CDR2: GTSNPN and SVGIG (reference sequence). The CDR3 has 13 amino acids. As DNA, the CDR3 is TGTGCCTGGAGTGTATCCGGGGAGGGGGTAGCTTTCTTT. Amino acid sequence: CAWSVSGEGVAFF.